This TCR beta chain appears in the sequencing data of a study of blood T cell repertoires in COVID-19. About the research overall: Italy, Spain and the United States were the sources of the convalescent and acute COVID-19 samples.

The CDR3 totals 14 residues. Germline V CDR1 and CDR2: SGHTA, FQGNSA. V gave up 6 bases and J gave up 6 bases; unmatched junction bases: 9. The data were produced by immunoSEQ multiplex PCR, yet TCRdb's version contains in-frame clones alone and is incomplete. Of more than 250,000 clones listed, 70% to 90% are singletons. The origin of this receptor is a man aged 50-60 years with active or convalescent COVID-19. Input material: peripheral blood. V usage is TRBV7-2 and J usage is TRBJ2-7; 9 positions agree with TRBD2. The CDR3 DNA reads TGTGCCAGCAGTACTGGGACTAGCCCCCTCGAGCAGTACTTC. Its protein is CASSTGTSPLEQYF.